This T cell receptor beta chain was profiled in a study of T cells after yellow fever vaccination. TCRdb passed the 5' RACE reads through MiXCR, listing each CDR3 protein once. The sample comprises a few hundred thousand distinct CDR3 sequences, 3.6% of which are singletons, and under 20% rests with the top ten. At least ten counts were recorded for this clonotype. Germline-derived CDR1 and CDR2 are LGHNA and YSLEER. CDR3 size: 15 residues. The V gene lost 0 bases and the J gene lost 0 bases, with 8 bases spanning the gap. This TCR was recovered from a man aged 18-30 years who received the YFV17D yellow fever vaccine. Sequences were derived from PBMCs, sampled 15 days after the yellow fever booster vaccination. This chain joins TRBV4-3 and TRBJ1-1; no firm D call. CDR3 nucleotide sequence: TGCGCCAGCAGCCAAGAGGCGGGTATGAACACTGAAGCTTTCTTT. Translated, it gives CASSQEAGMNTEAFF.